The 9 T cell receptor beta chains in this list originate from one sample, sequenced in a study of blood T cell repertoires in COVID-19. Profiled with immunoSEQ multiplex PCR; TCRdb holds only in-frame clones, not every one. The sample has about 320,000 clones; 75% to 85% are singletons. The sequencing sample was made of peripheral blood. Receptors originate from a human donor in a cohort sampled during active COVID-19.

The chain couples TRBV27 to TRBJ2-1; TRBD2 agrees at 9 bases. After removal of 4 bases from V and 8 bases from J, the junction contained 12 bases not matched to a gene. This CDR3 contains 16 residues. CDR1 and CDR2 (germline): MNHEY, SMNVEV (reference sequence). CDR3 in amino acids: CASSSSGLARGHEQFF. The CDR3 DNA reads TGTGCCAGCAGTTCCTCCGGACTAGCGAGGGGCCATGAGCAGTTCTTC.

The chain carries TRBV27 and TRBJ1-2; TRBD1 might be the D (5 bases). The CDR3 contains 14 residues. Trimming took 2 bases from V and 4 from J, leaving 11 bases between them. Germline CDR1 and CDR2: MNHEY and SMNVEV (reference sequence). The CDR3 sequence is CASSLKQGSYGYTF. The DNA of the CDR3 is TGTGCCAGCAGTTTAAAGCAGGGTTCCTATGGCTACACCTTC.

This chain links TRBV11-3 with TRBJ2-7; 8 nucleotides match TRBD1. The CDR3 runs 14 residues. Germline CDR1 SGHNT, CDR2 YENEEA. The trim removed 5 bases at V and 3 bases at J, leaving 6 bases unmatched. CDR3 DNA: TGTGCCAGCAGCGCGAGCGGACAGGGCTACGAGCAGTACTTC. The encoded protein is CASSASGQGYEQYF.

Only a few counts were recorded for this clone. The chain has TRBV5-4 and TRBJ2-7; D may be TRBD2 (5 bases). CDR1 is SGHNT and CDR2 is YYREEE in the germline V gene (reference sequence). This CDR3 spans 13 amino acids. V was clipped by 0 bases and J by 3 bases, with 7 bases between them. CDR3 sequence (DNA): TGTGCCAGCAGCTTGGGGACTCTCTACGAGCAGTACTTC. Residues: CASSLGTLYEQYF. Full variable domain (remainder filled in from reference TRBV5-4 and TRBJ2-7): ETGVTQSPTHLIKTRGQQVTLRCSSQSGHNTVSWYQQALGQGPQFIFQYYREEENGRGNFPPRFSGLQFPNYSSELNVNALELDDSALYLCASSLGTLYEQYFGPGTRLTVT.

The chain joins TRBV30 to TRBJ2-3; 7 nucleotides agree with TRBD1. CDR1 is GTSNPN, CDR2 SVGIG, per germline (reference sequence). The CDR3 runs 13 residues. V lost 3 bases and J lost 4; bases outside the gene matches: 4. The DNA for the CDR3 is TGTGCCTGGAGCAAGGGGGCCTCAGATACGCAGTATTTT. It yields the protein CAWSKGASDTQYF.

In this sample, this clone turned up once. The chain combines TRBV5-1 with TRBJ1-1, with a possible D match to TRBD1 (5 bases). Trimming cost V 5 bases and J 9 bases, with 20 bases left between them. The CDR3 is made up of 14 amino acids. CDR1 is SGHRS and CDR2 is YFSETQ in the germline V gene. CDR3 bases: TGCGCCAGCAGTGCGGAGGGGAACACACAGCAAGCTTTCTTT. This codes for CASSAEGNTQQAFF. Combining the CDR3 with reference TRBV5-1 and TRBJ1-1 gives the whole variable domain KAGVTQTPRYLIKTRGQQVTLSCSPISGHRSVSWYQQTPGQGLQFLFEYFSETQRNKGNFPGRFSGRQFSNSRSEMNVSTLELGDSALYLCASSAEGNTQQAFFGQGTRLTVV.

This clone was counted a single time. The chain carries TRBV7-8 and TRBJ1-2, with TRBD1 identical over 9 bases. V dropped 0 bases and J dropped 6; count of bases not matched to a gene: 2. CDR1 SGHVS and CDR2 FQNEAQ come from the germline V gene. CDR3 length: 14 residues. The CDR3: CASSLADRGHGYTF. CDR3 sequence (DNA): TGTGCCAGCAGCTTAGCGGACAGGGGTCATGGCTACACCTTC.

This clone appeared a few times. The rearrangement uses TRBV19 and TRBJ1-1; 7 bases match TRBD1. In germline, CDR1 is LNHDA, CDR2 SQIVND (reference sequence). The V gene end was trimmed by 8 bases and the J gene end by 4 bases; junction bases not matched to a gene: 7. The CDR3 sequence is 13 residues long. Here the CDR3 DNA reads TGTGCCAGTTCCCCGACAGGGACCACTGAAGCTTTCTTT. This translates into CASSPTGTTEAFF.

The chain joins TRBV19 to TRBJ2-7, with 8 bases lining up with TRBD2. V dropped 4 bases and J dropped 5; count of bases not matched to a gene: 7. The germline V gene encodes CDR1 LNHDA and CDR2 SQIVND (reference sequence). The CDR3 is 14 amino acids. DNA of the CDR3: TGTGCCAGTAGTAGCCCCGGGACTAGTAACGAGCAGTACTTC. The encoded protein is CASSSPGTSNEQYF.